Below are 25 T cell receptor beta chains sequenced from a single sample in a study of Tregs in tolerant kidney transplant recipients. Data came from immunoSEQ multiplex PCR; TCRdb stores just in-frame clones and leaves some out. The sample lists some 70,000 clones, roughly 92% occurring once. The starting material was CD8+ T cells from blood, obtained before the transplant. The receptors here all came from a human donor who received a combined kidney and bone marrow transplant.

Written as DNA, the CDR3 is TGTGCCAGCAGCTTGGGGGGGTGGGGAACAGGGACAAACTATGGCTACACCTTC. This gives the protein CASSLGGWGTGTNYGYTF. The chain links TRBV5-5 to TRBJ1-2; TRBD1 might be the D (6 bases). From germline, CDR1 is SGHKS and CDR2 YYEKEE (reference sequence). The V gene lost 0 bases and the J gene lost 2 bases, with 20 bases spanning the gap. This CDR3 is built from 18 residues.

V usage is TRBV13 and J usage is TRBJ1-1; the D gene is possibly TRBD1 (5 bases). Per the germline V gene, CDR1 is PRHDT and CDR2 is FYEKMQ (reference sequence). The ends were cut back, 5 bases at V and 7 bases at J, with 14 bases in the middle. The CDR3 extends over 13 amino acids. In nucleotides, the CDR3 is TGTGCCAGCAGCGCAGCAGGGTTGCTTGAAGCTTTCTTT. Translating gives CASSAAGLLEAFF. Full variable domain (remainder filled in from reference TRBV13 and TRBJ1-1): AAGVIQSPRHLIKEKRETATLKCYPIPRHDTVYWYQQGPGQDPQFLISFYEKMQSDKGSIPDRFSAQQFSDYHSELNMSSLELGDSALYFCASSAAGLLEAFFGQGTRLTVV.

This chain joins TRBV6-6 and TRBJ2-7; TRBD2 matches 7 bases. This CDR3 has 15 amino acids. Germline V gives CDR1 MNHNY, CDR2 SVGAGI (reference sequence). V shed 0 bases, J shed 0 bases, and the junction held 2 bases outside the gene matches. CDR3: CASSYSQRGSYEQYF. The CDR3 coding sequence is TGTGCCAGCAGTTACTCCCAGCGGGGCTCCTACGAGCAGTACTTC.

This clone has a single count. This chain joins TRBV27 and TRBJ1-5, with D tentatively TRBD1 (5 bases). V was clipped by 2 bases and J by 2 bases, with 10 bases between them. Germline loops: CDR1 MNHEY, CDR2 SMNVEV (reference sequence). This CDR3 region has 15 residues. The CDR3 DNA is TGTGCCAGCAGTTTAAGCAGGGCCGGCAATCAGCCCCAGCATTTT. Its translation is CASSLSRAGNQPQHF.

The sample holds one count of this clone. J is TRBJ1-2 and V is TRBV27; D remains unclear. The CDR3 has 15 amino acids. Germline CDR1 MNHEY, CDR2 SMNVEV (reference sequence). The V and J ends lost 6 bases and 1 base respectively, with 15 bases between them. For the CDR3, the DNA is TGTGCCAGCAGCCCGACGGAGGGTATTAACTATGGCTACACCTTC. As protein: CASSPTEGINYGYTF.

The gene calls are TRBV27 and TRBJ2-7; a possible D gene is TRBD1 (6 bases). The CDR3 has 13 residues. Per the germline V gene, CDR1 is MNHEY and CDR2 is SMNVEV (reference sequence). Deletions cut 8 bases from V and 2 bases from J, with 13 bases between. This chain's CDR3 is CASHPTGTYEQYF. CDR3 nucleotides: TGTGCCAGCCACCCGACAGGTACCTACGAGCAGTACTTC.

The rearrangement uses TRBV25-1 and TRBJ2-4; TRBD2 matches at 7 bases. Per the germline V gene, CDR1 is MGHDK and CDR2 is SYGVNS. The CDR3 has 14 amino acids. V was clipped by 6 bases and J by 3 bases; unmatched bases: 5. The CDR3 sequence is CASSWGEGKNIQYF. The CDR3, as DNA: TGTGCCAGCAGCTGGGGGGAGGGCAAAAACATTCAGTACTTC.

The chain combines TRBV9 with TRBJ2-2; 10 nucleotides agree with TRBD2. The CDR3 sequence is 16 residues long. Germline V gene sequence: CDR1 SGDLS, CDR2 YYNGEE. J was trimmed by 1 base and V by 3 bases; bases with no gene match: 3. The CDR3, as DNA: TGTGCCAGCAGCGCGCTAGCGGGGGTGAACACCGGGGAGCTGTTTTTT. Its translation is CASSALAGVNTGELFF.

V gene TRBV4-3 combines with J gene TRBJ2-1; TRBD1 aligns across 9 bases. The junction had 14 bases not matched to a gene; V was cut back by 1 base and J by 10 bases. Germline lookup yields CDR1 LGHNA and CDR2 YSLEER. CDR3 length equals 17 residues. CDR3 bases: TGCGCCAGCAGCCAAGTTCAGGGGGGACAGGGAGGGGAGGAGCAGTTCTTC. It specifies CASSQVQGGQGGEEQFF.

This chain uses TRBV5-4 with TRBJ2-7; the D gene is possibly TRBD1 (7 bases). V dropped 3 bases and J dropped 6 bases, with 10 bases sitting between them. Germline V gene data show CDR1 as SGHNT and CDR2 as YYREEE (reference sequence). CDR3 size: 12 residues. The CDR3 bases are TGTGCCAGCAGCTACCAGGGGGGCGAGCAGTACTTC. As protein: CASSYQGGEQYF.

The rearrangement uses TRBV28 and TRBJ2-3; D uncertain. Trimming removed 7 bases from V and 4 bases from J, with 18 bases in between. Germline V gene sequence: CDR1 MDHEN, CDR2 SYDVKM. The CDR3 is made up of 15 amino acids. Here the CDR3 reads CASTPISRLPDTQYF. The CDR3 bases are TGTGCCAGCACCCCTATTAGCCGCCTCCCAGATACGCAGTATTTT.

This rearrangement joins TRBV4-1 to TRBJ1-1; the D is unclear. The germline V and J ends were trimmed by 1 base and 0 bases, with 6 bases remaining between them. Per the germline V gene, CDR1 is MGHRA and CDR2 is YSYEKL. There are 14 residues in the CDR3. The chain's CDR3 is CASSQVTMNTEAFF. CDR3 nucleotide sequence: TGCGCCAGCAGCCAAGTGACTATGAACACTGAAGCTTTCTTT.

V usage is TRBV4-1 and J usage is TRBJ2-1; D remains ambiguous. With 1 base removed from V and 8 bases from J, the gap between germline ends came to 9 bases. This CDR3 has 13 residues. Per germline, CDR1 MGHRA and CDR2 YSYEKL. In nucleotides, the CDR3 is TGCGCCAGCAGCCAAGGTCCTAGGCATGAGCAGTTCTTC. Translated, it gives CASSQGPRHEQFF.

The chain uses TRBV5-1 and TRBJ2-5; perhaps TRBD1 as D (6 bases). Germline V gene sequence: CDR1 SGHRS, CDR2 YFSETQ. The CDR3 has 13 amino acids. Trimming stripped 2 bases from V and 7 bases from J, with 12 bases between. The CDR3 nucleotides are TGCGCCAGCAGCTTCGGGCTAGGGGGGACCCAGTACTTC. Amino acids: CASSFGLGGTQYF. The entire variable domain, with the rest obtained from reference TRBV5-1 and TRBJ2-5, is as follows: KAGVTQTPRYLIKTRGQQVTLSCSPISGHRSVSWYQQTPGQGLQFLFEYFSETQRNKGNFPGRFSGRQFSNSRSEMNVSTLELGDSALYLCASSFGLGGTQYFGPGTRLLVL.

The rearrangement links TRBV7-9 to TRBJ2-7; 8 bases are shared with TRBD2. This CDR3 contains 16 residues. With 0 bases clipped from V and 0 bases from J, the junction kept 4 bases outside the gene matches. Germline V gene data show CDR1 as SEHNR and CDR2 as FQNEAQ (reference sequence). In DNA form, the CDR3 reads TGTGCCAGCAGCTTAGCTAGCGGGGTGAGCTCCTACGAGCAGTACTTC. It yields the protein CASSLASGVSSYEQYF.

The chain combines TRBV9 with TRBJ2-1, with a possible D match to TRBD1 (6 bases). Trimming took off 4 bases at V and 4 bases at J, with 18 bases between the two ends. The germline V gene encodes CDR1 SGDLS and CDR2 YYNGEE. This CDR3 comprises 16 residues. The CDR3 DNA is TGTGCCAGCAGCCCTAAACCGGACAGACTATACAATGAGCAGTTCTTC. Protein: CASSPKPDRLYNEQFF.

The gene calls are TRBV27 and TRBJ2-5, with 8 bases fitting TRBD1. The ends lost 5 bases at V and 2 bases at J; junction bases unmatched: 7. Germline V gene sequence: CDR1 MNHEY, CDR2 SMNVEV (reference sequence). This CDR3 is built from 15 residues. The CDR3 reads CASSVRTGLQETQYF. The CDR3 region has the DNA TGTGCCAGCAGTGTACGGACAGGGTTGCAAGAGACCCAGTACTTC.

The chain employs TRBV12-2 and TRBJ1-6. TRBV12-2 is labeled a pseudogene. The CDR3 is made up of 16 amino acids. The DNA for the CDR3 is TGTGCAAGTCGCTTAGCGGACCCCCGGGATGGGTCACCCCTCCACTTT. Amino acids: CASRLADPRDGSPLHF.

This clone showed up just a few times. This chain joins TRBV6-5 and TRBJ2-7; TRBD2 matches at 9 bases. Losses at the gene ends were 5 bases for V and 5 bases for J; bases not matched to a gene: 7. Germline lookup yields CDR1 MNHEY and CDR2 SVGAGI. The CDR3 loop spans 14 amino acids. The CDR3 nucleotides are TGTGCCAGCAGTCCCGGGACTAGCAGCCACGAGCAGTACTTC. Encoded protein: CASSPGTSSHEQYF.

The rearrangement joins TRBV10-3 to TRBJ2-7; TRBD2 is a possible D gene (5 bases). This CDR3 comprises 13 residues. The germline gives CDR1 ENHRY, CDR2 SYGVKD. Trimming pared 9 bases from V and 2 bases from J, leaving 14 bases between. In nucleotides, the CDR3 is TGTGCCATTGCGTTGGGAGTCGCCTACGAGCAGTACTTC. This translates into CAIALGVAYEQYF.

The V call is TRBV9, the J call TRBJ1-1; tentatively, D is TRBD1 (6 bases). Germline CDR1 SGDLS, CDR2 YYNGEE. V lost 3 bases to trimming and J lost 3 bases, with 9 bases between them. This CDR3 is 13 amino acids long. The chain's CDR3 is CASSARQDTEAFF. For the CDR3, the DNA is TGTGCCAGCAGCGCAAGACAGGACACTGAAGCTTTCTTT.

The CDR3 sequence is CASRLPGQVTYTQYF. The CDR3 DNA is TGTGCCAGCAGACTACCGGGACAGGTCACTTATACGCAGTATTTT. The V gene is TRBV7-2, the J gene TRBJ2-3; 8 positions match TRBD1. CDR3 length equals 15 residues. Germline V gene data show CDR1 as SGHTA and CDR2 as FQGNSA. V shed 6 bases, J shed 7 bases, and the junction held 12 bases outside the gene matches. Full variable domain (remainder filled in from reference TRBV7-2 and TRBJ2-3): GAGVSQSPSNKVTEKGKDVELRCDPISGHTALYWYRQSLGQGLEFLIYFQGNSAPDKSGLPSDRFSAERTGGSVSTLTIQRTQQEDSAVYLCASRLPGQVTYTQYFGPGTRLTVL.

The chain is built from TRBV4-2 and TRBJ1-2; TRBD1 agrees at 12 bases. The CDR3 has 14 residues. The V segment lost 3 bases and the J segment 6 bases; nucleotides outside the gene matches: 2. Germline CDR1 reads LGHNA; CDR2 reads YNFKEQ. CDR3 sequence reads: CASSQGQGADGYTF. CDR3 nucleotides: TGTGCCAGCAGCCAGGGACAGGGGGCTGATGGCTACACCTTC.

The rearrangement joins TRBV9 to TRBJ2-1; TRBD2 matches 9 bases. With 6 bases clipped from V and 8 bases from J, the junction kept 12 bases outside the gene matches. Germline loops: CDR1 SGDLS, CDR2 YYNGEE. This CDR3 has 15 residues. The CDR3 DNA is TGTGCCAGCACCCCTCTTAGCGGGAGTCTCGATGAGCAGTTCTTC. Translated: CASTPLSGSLDEQFF.

J is TRBJ2-2 and V is TRBV4-2, with 15 bases fitting TRBD2. Germline CDR1 is LGHNA and CDR2 is YNFKEQ. The trim removed 4 bases at V and 5 bases at J, leaving 2 bases unmatched. CDR3 length: 16 residues. The CDR3 DNA is TGTGCCAGCAGCCGAGGACTAGCGGGAGGGACCGGGGAGCTGTTTTTT. It is translated as CASSRGLAGGTGELFF.